This is a list of T cell receptor beta chains from one sample in a study of beta chain features in type 1 diabetes. Profiling relied on immunoSEQ multiplex PCR, and the TCRdb table lists in-frame clones only, not all of them. The data hold roughly 280,000 clones, with 24% observed a single time. Sequencing was performed on naive CD4+ T cells from blood. Receptors originate from a woman aged 25-40 years with type 1 diabetes. CDR3s include the opening cysteine and the closing phenylalanine or tryptophan. Each record gives: D gene, V gene, J gene, clone size, CDR3 protein, CDR3 DNA. D genes are given only for firm matches. The size of a clone is reported for some rows only, either as once, few or many, or as a class for expanded clones.

D: TRBD2
V: TRBV11-2
J: TRBJ2-3
size: few
CDR3: CASSLGGSGTDTQYF
DNA: TGTGCCAGCAGCTTGGGCGGGAGTGGCACAGATACGCAGTATTTT

D: NA
V: TRBV6-5
J: TRBJ2-3
size: NA
CDR3: CASTLGGTTTDTQYF
DNA: TGTGCCAGCACCCTGGGGGGAACGACCACAGATACGCAGTATTTT

D: TRBD1
V: TRBV7-9
J: TRBJ1-4
size: few
CDR3: CASSTGQGGEKLFF
DNA: TGTGCCAGCAGCACAGGACAGGGTGGTGAAAAACTGTTTTTT

D: NA
V: TRBV19
J: TRBJ2-3
size: NA
CDR3: CASSTQGTDTQYF
DNA: TGTGCCAGTAGTACACAGGGCACAGATACGCAGTATTTT

D: TRBD2
V: TRBV15
J: TRBJ2-6
size: few
CDR3: CATSRNIAGVGGANVLTF
DNA: TGTGCCACCAGCAGAAACATAGCGGGAGTTGGTGGGGCCAACGTCCTGACTTTC

D: TRBD2
V: TRBV7-9
J: TRBJ2-5
size: few
CDR3: CASSLGTRPKETQYF
DNA: TGTGCCAGCAGCTTAGGGACTAGACCAAAAGAGACCCAGTACTTC

D: TRBD2
V: TRBV13
J: TRBJ2-1
size: NA
CDR3: CASSLTSGSNEQFF
DNA: TGTGCCAGCAGCTTAACTAGCGGGAGCAATGAGCAGTTCTTC

D: TRBD1
V: TRBV5-1
J: TRBJ1-2
size: NA
CDR3: CASSPDRVGYTF
DNA: TGCGCCAGCAGCCCGGACAGGGTTGGCTACACCTTC

D: TRBD2
V: TRBV11-2
J: TRBJ2-3
size: NA
CDR3: CASSLGLARELRDTQYF
DNA: TGTGCCAGCAGCTTGGGACTAGCCCGGGAGCTGAGAGATACGCAGTATTTT

D: NA
V: TRBV11-2
J: TRBJ2-2
size: few
CDR3: CASSLPGGLNTGELFF
DNA: TGTGCCAGCAGCTTACCTGGAGGCCTGAACACCGGGGAGCTGTTTTTT

D: TRBD1
V: TRBV18
J: TRBJ1-4
size: few
CDR3: CASSPGQGNEKLFF
DNA: TGTGCCAGCTCACCGGGACAGGGTAATGAAAAACTGTTTTTT

D: NA
V: TRBV25-1
J: TRBJ2-7
size: few
CDR3: CASSESSAYEQYF
DNA: TGTGCCAGCAGTGAGAGTTCCGCCTACGAGCAGTACTTC

D: NA
V: TRBV15
J: TRBJ1-1
size: few
CDR3: CATSRDLRQNTEAFF
DNA: TGTGCCACCAGCAGAGATTTAAGACAGAACACTGAAGCTTTCTTT

D: NA
V: TRBV29-1
J: TRBJ2-5
size: NA
CDR3: CSVDGSGGETQYF
DNA: TGCAGCGTTGATGGCTCTGGGGGGGAGACCCAGTACTTC